These 25 T cell receptor beta chains originate from one sample sequenced in a study of blood T cell repertoires in COVID-19. Profiled with immunoSEQ multiplex PCR; TCRdb holds only in-frame clones, not every one. The profile covers fewer than 250,000 clones, with 70% to 90% appearing a single time and around 0.7% taken by the ten largest. Sample: peripheral blood. The receptors stem from a man between 35 and 55 years old with acute or convalescent COVID-19.

V gene TRBV2 combines with J gene TRBJ2-7; D call uncertain. The CDR3 is made up of 13 amino acids. Trimming took off 4 bases at V and 5 bases at J, with 12 bases between the two ends. The germline CDR1 and CDR2 sequences are SNHLY and FYNNEI. CDR3 bases: TGTGCCAGCAGTGGCTACGTGCGCGACGAGCAGTACTTC. It is translated as CASSGYVRDEQYF.

The chain uses TRBV18 and TRBJ1-2; the D gene is possibly TRBD1 (5 bases). Trimming shortened V by 3 bases and J by 3 bases, and 8 bases separated the two germline ends. The germline V gene has CDR1 KGHSH and CDR2 LQKENI. The CDR3 runs 13 residues. CDR3 in amino acids: CASSPGEDYGYTF. The CDR3 DNA is TGTGCCAGCTCACCGGGGGAGGACTATGGCTACACCTTC.

This chain uses TRBV11-1 with TRBJ2-1; D remains unclear. The germline CDR1 and CDR2 sequences are SGHAT and FQDESV (reference sequence). CDR3 length equals 11 residues. Trimming cost V 3 bases and J 8 bases, with 5 bases left between them. Here the CDR3 DNA reads TGTGCCAGCAGCTTCTTATATGAGCAGTTCTTC. This codes for CASSFLYEQFF.

The chain combines TRBV6-5 with TRBJ1-3, with unresolved D. Trimming pared 3 bases from V and 0 bases from J, leaving 9 bases between. This CDR3 has 15 residues. Germline V lookup: CDR1 MNHEY, CDR2 SVGAGI. This CDR3 is CASSYSTDSGNTIYF. Here the CDR3 DNA reads TGTGCCAGCAGTTATAGTACAGACTCTGGAAACACCATATATTTT.

The chain links TRBV27 to TRBJ2-7; tentatively, D is TRBD2 (5 bases). Germline-derived CDR1 and CDR2 are MNHEY and SMNVEV (reference sequence). Deletions cut 6 bases from V and 3 bases from J, with 12 bases between. The CDR3 covers 13 residues. The CDR3 DNA is TGTGCCAGCAGCGCCGGGGTCTTCTACGAGCAGTACTTC. It specifies CASSAGVFYEQYF.

J is TRBJ2-5 and V is TRBV29-1, with TRBD2 matching over 9 bases. This CDR3 is built from 13 residues. Germline V CDR1 and CDR2: SQVTM, ANQGSEA. V shed 3 bases, J shed 7 bases, and the junction held 6 bases outside the gene matches. For the CDR3, the DNA is TGCAGCGTTGAGGCGGGAGGGGCATTGACCCAGTACTTC. Its protein is CSVEAGGALTQYF.

The V and J genes are TRBV30 and TRBJ1-5, with 9 bases fitting TRBD1. CDR3 length equals 14 residues. The J segment lost 2 bases and the V segment lost 1 base, leaving 0 bases of the junction unmatched. Germline assignment: CDR1 GTSNPN and CDR2 SVGIG (reference sequence). For the CDR3, the DNA is TGTGCCTGGAGTGGACAGGGGGGCAATCAGCCCCAGCATTTT. It yields the protein CAWSGQGGNQPQHF.

This clone was seen just once. The gene calls are TRBV7-2 and TRBJ2-4, with 7 nucleotides matching TRBD2. The length of the CDR3 is 14 residues. V trimming: 5 bases; J trimming: 1 base; junction bases outside the gene matches: 2. Germline lookup yields CDR1 SGHTA and CDR2 FQGNSA. Here the CDR3 reads CASSGGVAKNIQYF. CDR3 coding DNA: TGTGCCAGCAGCGGGGGGGTGGCCAAAAACATTCAGTACTTC.

The chain has TRBV6-2 or TRBV6-3 and TRBJ2-3, with D perhaps matching TRBD2 (5 bases). The CDR3 sequence is 16 residues long. CDR1 is MNHEY, CDR2 SVGEGT, per germline. Trimming cost V 2 bases and J 1 base, with 13 bases left between them. For the CDR3, the DNA is TGTGCCAGCAGTTACAATGAGGGTCCGGGCACAGATACGCAGTATTTT. Protein sequence: CASSYNEGPGTDTQYF.

V gene TRBV9 combines with J gene TRBJ2-2; TRBD2 matches 10 bases. Trimming took 5 bases from V and 3 from J; bases not matched to a gene: 13. Germline assignment: CDR1 SGDLS and CDR2 YYNGEE. The CDR3 extends over 18 amino acids. The DNA for the CDR3 is TGTGCCAGCAGTAACGGAAGCGGGAGGGCCTTCGACACCGGGGAGCTGTTTTTT. Protein: CASSNGSGRAFDTGELFF.

This clone showed up just a few times. The chain is built from TRBV2 and TRBJ2-7, with a tentative D call TRBD1 (6 bases). CDR3 length: 15 residues. V lost 1 base and J 7 bases, leaving 17 bases between the germline ends. Per germline, CDR1 SNHLY and CDR2 FYNNEI. CDR3 region: CASSEGSGGRGEQYF. CDR3 DNA: TGTGCCAGCAGTGAAGGGAGCGGCGGTAGGGGGGAGCAGTACTTC.

This clone came up a few times. The sample holds other DNA sequences that translate to the same CDR3. The chain joins TRBV7-2 to TRBJ1-5; D is possibly TRBD1 (5 bases). The V and J ends lost 0 bases and 7 bases respectively, with 7 bases between them. The V gene's germline CDR1 is SGHTA and CDR2 FQGNSA. The CDR3 loop spans 13 amino acids. The CDR3 is CASSLAGGQPQHF. The CDR3 DNA reads as TGTGCCAGCAGCTTAGCGGGGGGGCAGCCCCAGCATTTT.

This clone was counted a single time. This chain uses TRBV21-1 with TRBJ2-5; TRBD1, as called in the table, went unchecked against the DNA. TRBV21-1 is tagged as a pseudogene. The length of the CDR3 is 15 residues. The CDR3, as DNA: TGTGCCAGCAGCAAAGACCTGGACAGGGTTGAGACCCAGTACTTC. This sequence encodes CASSKDLDRVETQYF.

This chain joins TRBV4-2 and TRBJ1-2; 11 bases fit TRBD1. Germline CDR1 and CDR2: LGHNA and YNFKEQ. Unmatched junction bases numbered 11, after V lost 0 bases and J lost 8 bases. This CDR3 spans 17 amino acids. The chain's CDR3 is CASSQDSGTGGWEGYTF. CDR3 nucleotides: TGTGCCAGCAGCCAAGATAGCGGGACAGGGGGGTGGGAAGGCTACACCTTC.

The chain uses TRBV19 and TRBJ1-6; D gene unclear. Trimming stripped 6 bases from V and 7 bases from J, with 22 bases between. Germline CDR1 reads LNHDA; CDR2 reads SQIVND (reference sequence). This CDR3 is 17 amino acids long. This chain's CDR3 is CASSHAGGSLRNSPLHF. The CDR3 DNA reads as TGTGCCAGTAGCCACGCGGGAGGTTCCCTGAGGAATTCACCCCTCCACTTT.

V is TRBV29-1 and J is TRBJ2-7; TRBD1 matches 9 bases. CDR1 and CDR2 (germline): SQVTM, ANQGSEA. The CDR3 spans 13 residues. Germline trimming cut 7 bases from V and 0 bases from J; bases unmatched to any gene: 4. CDR3 DNA sequence: TGCAGCGCCTGGACAGGGGTCTCCTACGAGCAGTACTTC. This codes for CSAWTGVSYEQYF.

The chain has TRBV27 and TRBJ1-5; 8 nucleotides align to TRBD1. CDR1 MNHEY and CDR2 SMNVEV come from the germline V gene (reference sequence). The CDR3 totals 18 residues. The junction had 21 bases not matched to a gene; V was cut back by 8 bases and J by 6 bases. The CDR3 nucleotides are TGTGCCAGCGGGGTTGGATCTCACAGGGGGAGGGGAAGTCAGCCCCAGCATTTT. Its translation: CASGVGSHRGRGSQPQHF.

This chain links TRBV5-5 with TRBJ2-5; D may be TRBD2 (5 bases). Trimming pared 5 bases from V and 1 base from J, leaving 18 bases between. The germline V gene encodes CDR1 SGHKS and CDR2 YYEKEE (reference sequence). This CDR3 region has 16 residues. The CDR3 DNA sequence: TGTGCCAGCAGGGAGGTTACCCCAAGCTTCCAAGAGACCCAGTACTTC. It translates to CASREVTPSFQETQYF.

This rearrangement joins TRBV4-1 to TRBJ2-2; 12 bases are shared with TRBD1. CDR1 MGHRA and CDR2 YSYEKL come from the germline V gene. The CDR3 has 19 residues. V gave up 1 base and J gave up 3 bases; unmatched junction bases: 9. CDR3 coding DNA: TGCGCCAGCAGCCAAGGTAGCGGGACAGGGGGCGATGACACCGGGGAGCTGTTTTTT. Residues: CASSQGSGTGGDDTGELFF.

In this sample, this clone turned up once. The chain uses TRBV28 and TRBJ2-1; 11 nucleotides align to TRBD2. Germline loops: CDR1 MDHEN, CDR2 SYDVKM. Trimming cost V 4 bases and J 9 bases; bases outside gene matches: 8. The CDR3 has 15 amino acids. The CDR3 coding sequence is TGTGCCAGCAGTTCTCCGGGACTAGCGGTGGTTGAGCAGTTCTTC. It specifies CASSSPGLAVVEQFF.

The rearrangement uses TRBV6-5 and TRBJ2-2, with 9 bases that match TRBD1. Trimming at V came to 6 bases and at J to 4 bases, leaving 6 bases not matched to a gene. The CDR3 has 15 residues. Germline V gives CDR1 MNHEY, CDR2 SVGAGI. The CDR3 DNA reads TGTGCCAGCAGAAAGGGACAGGGTTTCACCGGGGAGCTGTTTTTT. Translated: CASRKGQGFTGELFF.

This sequence joins TRBV29-1 and TRBJ1-2, with D possibly matching TRBD1 (5 bases). V was shortened by 7 bases and J by 6 bases, with 12 bases between the two germline ends. The CDR3 is 11 residues long. Germline V lookup: CDR1 SQVTM, CDR2 ANQGSEA. CDR3 nucleotide sequence: TGCAGCGCCTTGAAAGGGGATGGCTACACCTTC. Protein sequence: CSALKGDGYTF.

This clone was observed once. The rearrangement uses TRBV6-6 and TRBJ1-2; 8 bases map to TRBD1. V shed 7 bases and J 5 bases; nucleotides not matched to a gene: 6. The CDR3 spans 13 residues. CDR1 is MNHNY and CDR2 is SVGAGI in the germline V gene (reference sequence). The CDR3 spells CASTPDRAYGYTF. The DNA of the CDR3 is TGTGCCAGCACCCCGGACAGGGCTTATGGCTACACCTTC.

The CDR3 sequence: CASKTGPAGFSTGELFF. The CDR3 DNA sequence: TGTGCCAGCAAGACCGGCCCAGCGGGTTTCTCCACCGGGGAGCTGTTTTTT. V and J are TRBV5-4 and TRBJ2-2; possibly TRBD2 for D (6 bases). V was cut by 6 bases and J by 4 bases, with 22 bases left in between. The CDR3 totals 17 residues. Looked up from germline, CDR1 is SGHNT and CDR2 is YYREEE (reference sequence).

V gene TRBV5-1 combines with J gene TRBJ2-7, with 7 bases lining up with TRBD1. Germline CDR1 SGHRS, CDR2 YFSETQ. V trimming: 4 bases; J trimming: 2 bases; junction bases outside the gene matches: 9. The CDR3 runs 15 residues. CDR3: CASSIRDSEPYEQYF. CDR3 in DNA: TGCGCCAGCAGCATACGGGACAGTGAACCCTACGAGCAGTACTTC.